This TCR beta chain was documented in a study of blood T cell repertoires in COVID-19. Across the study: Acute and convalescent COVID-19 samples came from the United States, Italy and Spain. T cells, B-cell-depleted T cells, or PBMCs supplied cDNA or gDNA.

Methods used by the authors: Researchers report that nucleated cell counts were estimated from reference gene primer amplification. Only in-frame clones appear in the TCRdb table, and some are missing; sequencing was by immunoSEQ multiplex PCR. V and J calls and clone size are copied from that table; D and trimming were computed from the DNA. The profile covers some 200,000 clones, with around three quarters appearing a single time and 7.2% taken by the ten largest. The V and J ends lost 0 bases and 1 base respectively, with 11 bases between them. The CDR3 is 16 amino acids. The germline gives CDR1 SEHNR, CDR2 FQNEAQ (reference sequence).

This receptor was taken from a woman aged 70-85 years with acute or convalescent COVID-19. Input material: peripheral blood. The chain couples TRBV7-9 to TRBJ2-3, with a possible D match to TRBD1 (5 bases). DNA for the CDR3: TGTGCCAGCAGCTTAGCGAAGGCCAGGGGCACAGATACGCAGTATTTT. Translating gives CASSLAKARGTDTQYF.